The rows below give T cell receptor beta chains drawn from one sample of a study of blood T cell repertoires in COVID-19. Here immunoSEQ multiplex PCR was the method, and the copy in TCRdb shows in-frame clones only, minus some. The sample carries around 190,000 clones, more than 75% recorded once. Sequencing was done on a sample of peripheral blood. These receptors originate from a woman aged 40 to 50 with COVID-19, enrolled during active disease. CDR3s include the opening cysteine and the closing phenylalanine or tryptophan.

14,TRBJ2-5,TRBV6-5,CASSRGRLQETQYF
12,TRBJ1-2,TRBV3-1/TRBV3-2,CASRLEEGGYTF
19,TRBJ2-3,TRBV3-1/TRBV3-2,CASSPGPVTGRARGDTQYF
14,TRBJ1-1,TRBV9,CASSVGRGTIGAFF
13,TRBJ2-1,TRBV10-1,CATTGGPYNEQFF
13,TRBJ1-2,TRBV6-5,CASIGGGNYGYTF
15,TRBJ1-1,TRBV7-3,CASSLGGTQNTEAFF
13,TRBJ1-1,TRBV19,CASSSQGSSEAFF
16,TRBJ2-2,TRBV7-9,CASSRNSGSGTGELFF
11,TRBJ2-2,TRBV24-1,CATSSTGELFF
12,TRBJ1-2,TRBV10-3,CAISEGVYGYTF
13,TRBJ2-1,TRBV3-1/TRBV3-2,CASSQDGVAEQFF
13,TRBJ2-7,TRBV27,CASSLTIRYEQYF
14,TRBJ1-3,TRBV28,CASSVPGPGNTIYF
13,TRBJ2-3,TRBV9,CASSVSHTDTQYF
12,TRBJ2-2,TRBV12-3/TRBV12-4,CASGLAGGELFF
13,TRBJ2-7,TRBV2,CASSGTGYGEQYF
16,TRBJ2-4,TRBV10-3,CAISDSSDFSKNIQYF
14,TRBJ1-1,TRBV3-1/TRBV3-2,CASSHGQRNTEAFF
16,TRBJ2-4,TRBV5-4,CASSGQGALAKNIQYF
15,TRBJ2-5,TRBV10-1,CATPRPKGPQETQYF
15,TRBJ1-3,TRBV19,CASRSLRGSGNTIYF
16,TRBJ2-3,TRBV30,CAWSRLLAGGTDTQYF
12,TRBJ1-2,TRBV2,CASSIDGYGYTF
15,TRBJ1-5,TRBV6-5,CASSRSGGSNQPQHF
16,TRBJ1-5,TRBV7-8,CASSVHRTASNQPQHF
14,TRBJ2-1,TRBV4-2,CASSQDKRGGGQFF
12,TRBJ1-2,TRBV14,CASSQAYYGYTF
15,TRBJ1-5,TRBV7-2,CASSTGWGENQPQHF
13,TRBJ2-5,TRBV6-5,CASIKTGIETQYF
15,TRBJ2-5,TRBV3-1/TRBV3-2,CASSQDPGTGKTQYF
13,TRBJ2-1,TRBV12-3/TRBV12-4,CASSSPGAGEQFF
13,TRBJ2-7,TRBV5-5,CASSHTGVREQYF
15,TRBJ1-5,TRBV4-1,CASSQDRTVNQPQHF
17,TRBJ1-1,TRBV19,CASSRGGAGGVNTEAFF
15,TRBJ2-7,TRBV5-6,CASSLAQPEGYEQYF
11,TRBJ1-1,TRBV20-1,CSASRDSKAFF
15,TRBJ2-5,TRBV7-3,CASSLNAGGRETQYF
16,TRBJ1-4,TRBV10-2,CASSDHRVPENKKLFF
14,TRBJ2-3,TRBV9,CASSAIWSADTQYF
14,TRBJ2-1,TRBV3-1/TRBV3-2,CASSQDLQTGKQFF
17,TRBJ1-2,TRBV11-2,CASSLDPDGTVRYGYTF
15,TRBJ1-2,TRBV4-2,CASSQVSGELGGYTF
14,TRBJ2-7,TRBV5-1,CASSFGLAVYEQYF
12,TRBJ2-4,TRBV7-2,CASSLVSDIQYF
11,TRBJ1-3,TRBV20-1,CSADRGQAIYF
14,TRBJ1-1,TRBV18,CASSGQGAWTEAFF
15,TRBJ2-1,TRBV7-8,CASSSTVVAWNSQFF
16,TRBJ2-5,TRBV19,CASSTSGRAKGETQYF